Detailed here is one T cell receptor (beta chain). Its antigen remains unidentified. In each sample, at least 7 million PBMCs were isolated. Trimming removed 7 bases from V and 7 bases from J, with 19 bases in between. Germline V gives CDR1 SQVTM, CDR2 ANQGSEA. This CDR3 is built from 13 residues. With a J-beta primer mix and a sample-barcoded 5' primer, a second PCR ran about 7 to 12 cycles. TCRdb itself ran the 5' RACE reads through MiXCR, one entry per CDR3 protein. This repertoire shows 700,000 to 950,000 distinct CDR3 sequences, 55% to 75% found once; its top ten account for approximately 20%. The entry originates in a study of blood T cells in healthy people across ages. Study-wide findings and caveats: Estimated diversity, derived from one million T cells, was regarded as an underestimate.

The sequence was obtained from a man aged 25 to 40 in good health. The V call is TRBV29-1, the J call TRBJ2-5; weak D call: TRBD1 (5 bases). The sequencing sample was made of blood. Here the CDR3 DNA reads TGCAGCGCAGTGACAGCGTCCTTGGGGACCCAGTACTTC. This translates into CSAVTASLGTQYF. The complete variable domain, with remaining parts taken from reference TRBV29-1 and TRBJ2-5, reads SAVISQKPSRDICQRGTSLTIQCQVDSQVTMMFWYRQQPGQSLTLIATANQGSEATYESGFVIDKFPISRPNLTFSTLTVSNMSPEDSSIYLCSAVTASLGTQYFGPGTRLLVL.